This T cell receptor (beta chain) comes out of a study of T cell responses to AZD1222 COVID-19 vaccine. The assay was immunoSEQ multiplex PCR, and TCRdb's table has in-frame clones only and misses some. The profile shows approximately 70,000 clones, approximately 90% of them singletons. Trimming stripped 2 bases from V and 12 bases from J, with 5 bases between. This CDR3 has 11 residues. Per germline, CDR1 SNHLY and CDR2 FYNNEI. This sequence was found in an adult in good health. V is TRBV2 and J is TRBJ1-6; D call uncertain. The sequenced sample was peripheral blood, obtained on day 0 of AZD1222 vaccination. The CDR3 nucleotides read TGTGCCAGCAGTGAATTTAGACCCCTCCACTTT. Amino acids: CASSEFRPLHF.